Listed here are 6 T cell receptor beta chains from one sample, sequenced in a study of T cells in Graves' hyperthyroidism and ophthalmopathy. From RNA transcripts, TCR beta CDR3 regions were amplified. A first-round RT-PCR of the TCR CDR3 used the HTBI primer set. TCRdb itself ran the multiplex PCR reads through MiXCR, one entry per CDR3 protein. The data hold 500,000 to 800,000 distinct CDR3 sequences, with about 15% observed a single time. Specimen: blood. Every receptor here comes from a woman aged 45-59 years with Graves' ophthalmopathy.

The CDR3 spells CASSKRERYEQYF. The CDR3 DNA is TGTGCCAGCAGTAAGCGGGAGAGGTACGAGCAGTACTTC. The chain carries TRBV3-1 and TRBJ2-7, with TRBD2 matching 8 bases. J gave up 4 bases and V 6 bases, and 5 bases lay outside the gene matches. This CDR3 is built from 13 residues. Germline assignment: CDR1 LGHDT and CDR2 YNNKEL (reference sequence).

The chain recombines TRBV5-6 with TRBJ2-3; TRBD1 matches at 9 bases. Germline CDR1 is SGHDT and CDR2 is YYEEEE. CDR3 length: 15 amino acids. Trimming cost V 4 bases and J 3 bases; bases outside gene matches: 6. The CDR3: CASSHPDRGTDTQYF. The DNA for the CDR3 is TGTGCCAGCAGCCACCCAGACAGGGGGACAGATACGCAGTATTTT.

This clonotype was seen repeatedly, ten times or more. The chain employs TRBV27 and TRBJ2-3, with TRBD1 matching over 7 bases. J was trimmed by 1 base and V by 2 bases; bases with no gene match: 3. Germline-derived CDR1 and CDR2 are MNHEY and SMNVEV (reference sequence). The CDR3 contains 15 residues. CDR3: CASSLKGAGTDTQYF. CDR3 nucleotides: TGTGCCAGCAGTTTAAAGGGGGCGGGCACAGATACGCAGTATTTT.

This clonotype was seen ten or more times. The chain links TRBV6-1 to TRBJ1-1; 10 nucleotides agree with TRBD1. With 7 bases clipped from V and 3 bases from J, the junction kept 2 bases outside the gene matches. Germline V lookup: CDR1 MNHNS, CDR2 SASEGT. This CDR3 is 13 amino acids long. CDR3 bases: TGTGCCAGCAACGGACAGGGGGACACTGAAGCTTTCTTT. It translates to CASNGQGDTEAFF.

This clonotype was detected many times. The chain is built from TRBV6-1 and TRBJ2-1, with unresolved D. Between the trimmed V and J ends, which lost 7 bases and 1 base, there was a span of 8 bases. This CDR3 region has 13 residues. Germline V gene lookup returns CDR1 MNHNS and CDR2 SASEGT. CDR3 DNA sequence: TGTGCCAGCAAGGGTCGGTCCTACAATGAGCAGTTCTTC. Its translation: CASKGRSYNEQFF.

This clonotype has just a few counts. The CDR3 spells CASREGGSGELFF. CDR3 coding DNA: TGTGCCAGCAGAGAAGGGGGCTCCGGGGAGCTGTTTTTT. This chain links TRBV7-3 with TRBJ2-2, with TRBD1 matching 7 bases. Trimming cost V 6 bases and J 6 bases; bases outside gene matches: 4. The length of the CDR3 is 13 residues. Looked up from germline, CDR1 is SGHTA and CDR2 is FQGTGA.